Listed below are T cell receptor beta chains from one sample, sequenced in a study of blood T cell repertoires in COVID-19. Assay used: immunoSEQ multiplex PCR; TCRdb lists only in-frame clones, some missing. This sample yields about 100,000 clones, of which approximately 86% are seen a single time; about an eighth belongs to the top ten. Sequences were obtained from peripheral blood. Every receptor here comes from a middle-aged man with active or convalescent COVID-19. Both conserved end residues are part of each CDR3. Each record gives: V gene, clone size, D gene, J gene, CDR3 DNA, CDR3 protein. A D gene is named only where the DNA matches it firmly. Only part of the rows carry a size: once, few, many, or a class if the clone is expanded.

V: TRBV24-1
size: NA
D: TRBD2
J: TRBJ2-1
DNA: TGTGCCACCAGTGACTGGGGCGGGGGAGGTAATGAGCAGTTCTTC
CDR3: CATSDWGGGGNEQFF

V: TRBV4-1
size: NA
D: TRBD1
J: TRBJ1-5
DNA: TGCGCCAGCAGCCAGCCCGGGACAGGGGATCAGCCCCAGCATTTT
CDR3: CASSQPGTGDQPQHF

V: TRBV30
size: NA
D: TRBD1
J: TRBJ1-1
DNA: TGTGCCTGGAGTTCGGACAGGACATTTGCTCAGAACACTGAAGCTTTCTTT
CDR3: CAWSSDRTFAQNTEAFF

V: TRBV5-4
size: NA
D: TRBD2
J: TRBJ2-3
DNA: TGTGCCAGCAGCTTACAAAGCGGGAGAAGGGCAGATACGCAGTATTTT
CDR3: CASSLQSGRRADTQYF

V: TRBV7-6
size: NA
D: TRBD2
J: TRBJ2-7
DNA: TGTGCCAGCAGCTCTACACCGGGGCTAGCGGGAGACGGCGAGCAGTACTTC
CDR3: CASSSTPGLAGDGEQYF

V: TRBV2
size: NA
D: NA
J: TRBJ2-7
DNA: TGTGCCAGCAGGCCACAGGGGGGGGTCTACGAGCAGTACTTC
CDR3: CASRPQGGVYEQYF

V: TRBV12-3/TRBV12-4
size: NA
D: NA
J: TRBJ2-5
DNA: TGTGCCAGCAGTCCCCCTAGGGGGGAGACCCAGTACTTC
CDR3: CASSPPRGETQYF

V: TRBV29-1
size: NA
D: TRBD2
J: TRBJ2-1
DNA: TGCAGCGTTGAAGTGGCTAGCGGGAGGACCTGGGTCAATGAGCAGTTCTTC
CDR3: CSVEVASGRTWVNEQFF

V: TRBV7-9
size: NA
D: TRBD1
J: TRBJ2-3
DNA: TGTGCCAGCAGTAGACAGGGTATAACAGATACGCAGTATTTT
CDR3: CASSRQGITDTQYF

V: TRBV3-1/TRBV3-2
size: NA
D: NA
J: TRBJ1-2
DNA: TGTGCCAGCAGCCAAGACTCTATTTTCGCTAACTATGGCTACACCTTC
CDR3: CASSQDSIFANYGYTF

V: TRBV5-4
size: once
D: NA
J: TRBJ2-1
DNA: TGTGCCAGCAGCTCCGGGACTTTCCGCTACAATGAGCAGTTCTTC
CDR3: CASSSGTFRYNEQFF

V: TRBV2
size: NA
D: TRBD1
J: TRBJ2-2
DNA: TGTGCCAGCAGTGAATGGGGGGACAGGGGGCAAACCGGGGAGCTGTTTTTT
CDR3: CASSEWGDRGQTGELFF

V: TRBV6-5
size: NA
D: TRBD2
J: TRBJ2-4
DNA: TGTGCCAGCAGCGGACTAGCGCTAGCCAAAAACATTCAGTACTTC
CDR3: CASSGLALAKNIQYF

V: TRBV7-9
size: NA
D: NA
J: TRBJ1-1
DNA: TGTGCCAGCAGCCCCCTGGGCCACAGAGCTTTCTTT
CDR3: CASSPLGHRAFF

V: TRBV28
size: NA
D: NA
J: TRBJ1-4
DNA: TGTGCCACCTGGCAGGCTGGCGAAAAACTGTTTTTT
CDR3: CATWQAGEKLFF

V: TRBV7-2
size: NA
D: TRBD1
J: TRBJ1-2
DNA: TGTGCCAGCAGCTTGGACAGGGCTCATGGCTACACCTTC
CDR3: CASSLDRAHGYTF

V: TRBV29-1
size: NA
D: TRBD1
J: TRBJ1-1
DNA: TGCAGCGTTGAACTTACAGGGGCGAACACTGAAGCTTTCTTT
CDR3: CSVELTGANTEAFF

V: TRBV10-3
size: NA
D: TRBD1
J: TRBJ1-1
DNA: TGTGCCATCAGTGACCCGGACAGGGATAACACTGAAGCTTTCTTT
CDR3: CAISDPDRDNTEAFF

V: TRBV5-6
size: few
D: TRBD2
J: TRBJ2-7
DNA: TGTGCCAGCAGCGTGATAACTAGCGGGACATACGAGCAGTACTTC
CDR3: CASSVITSGTYEQYF

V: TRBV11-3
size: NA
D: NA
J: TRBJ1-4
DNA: TGTGCCAGCAGCTTAGAGGCGGGACGCCAAAGTGAAAAACTGTTTTTT
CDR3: CASSLEAGRQSEKLFF

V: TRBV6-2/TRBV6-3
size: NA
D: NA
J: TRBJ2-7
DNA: TGTGCCAGCAGTTCAGGGTTCTACGAGCAGTACTTC
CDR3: CASSSGFYEQYF

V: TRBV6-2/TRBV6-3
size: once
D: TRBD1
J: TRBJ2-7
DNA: TGTGCCAGCAGTCGAGCCGGGACAGGGTACTACGAGCAGTACTTC
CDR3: CASSRAGTGYYEQYF

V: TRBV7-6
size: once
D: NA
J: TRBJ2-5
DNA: TGTGCCAGCAGCCCGACCAGCGAGGGACTTCGGGAGACCCAGTACTTC
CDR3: CASSPTSEGLRETQYF

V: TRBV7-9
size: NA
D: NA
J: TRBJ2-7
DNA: TGTGCCAGCAGCTTTGAGGGAGACCTGCAGTACTTC
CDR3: CASSFEGDLQYF

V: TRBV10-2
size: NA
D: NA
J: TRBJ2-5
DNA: TGCGCCAGCACCCCCTCTGAGGCGGTCGAGACCCAGTACTTC
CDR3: CASTPSEAVETQYF

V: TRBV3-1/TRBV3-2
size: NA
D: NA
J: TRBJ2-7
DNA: TGTGCCAGCAGCCAAGTAAGAGACACCTTCTACGAGCAGTACTTC
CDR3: CASSQVRDTFYEQYF

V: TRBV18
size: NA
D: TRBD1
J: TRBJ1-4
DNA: TGTGCCAGCTCACCACCTAATCAGGGGGATCTCCTGTTTTTT
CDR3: CASSPPNQGDLLFF

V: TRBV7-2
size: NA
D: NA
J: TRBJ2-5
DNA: TGTGCCAGCAGCTTAGAGGGGGGGTTTGGAGAGACCCAGTACTTC
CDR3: CASSLEGGFGETQYF

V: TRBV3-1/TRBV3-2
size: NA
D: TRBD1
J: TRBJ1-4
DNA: TGTGCCAGCAGCCAGGACAGGGGGCGTTTGTTGTTTTTT
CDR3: CASSQDRGRLLFF

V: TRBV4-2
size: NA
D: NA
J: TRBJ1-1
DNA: TGTGCCAGCAGCCAAGACCTGGCAGGCGCTGAAGCTTTCTTT
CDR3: CASSQDLAGAEAFF

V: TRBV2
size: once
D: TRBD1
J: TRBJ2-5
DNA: TGTGCCAGCAGTAAACAGGGGGCCCAAGAGACCCAGTACTTC
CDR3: CASSKQGAQETQYF

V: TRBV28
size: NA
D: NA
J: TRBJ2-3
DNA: TGTGCCAGCAGGCGCGATCCAGGGTCAGATACGCAGTATTTT
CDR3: CASRRDPGSDTQYF

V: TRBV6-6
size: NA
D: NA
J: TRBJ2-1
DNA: TGTGCCAGCACTGGAGGGGACCTGAACTACAATGAGCAGTTCTTC
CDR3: CASTGGDLNYNEQFF

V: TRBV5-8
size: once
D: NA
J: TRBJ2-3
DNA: TGTGCCAGTAATGTAAGAGGCACAGATACGCAGTATTTT
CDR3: CASNVRGTDTQYF

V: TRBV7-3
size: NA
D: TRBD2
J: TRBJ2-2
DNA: TGTGCCAGCAGCCCGGGGGGGCAAACCGGGGAGCTGTTTTTT
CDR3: CASSPGGQTGELFF

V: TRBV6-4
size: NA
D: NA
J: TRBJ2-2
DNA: TGTGCCAGCAGTGGACAGACATCCAGGAACACCGGGGAGCTGTTTTTT
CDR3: CASSGQTSRNTGELFF

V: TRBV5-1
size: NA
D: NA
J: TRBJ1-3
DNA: TGCGCCAGCAGCTTGTTTGGGGCGCAGGGAAACACCATATATTTT
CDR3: CASSLFGAQGNTIYF

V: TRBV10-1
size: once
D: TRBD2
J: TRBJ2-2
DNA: TGCGCCAGCGGTTCAGGGGCGGCTAGCGGGAGTACCGGGGAGCTGTTTTTT
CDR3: CASGSGAASGSTGELFF

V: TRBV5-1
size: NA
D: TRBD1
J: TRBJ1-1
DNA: TGCGCCAGCAGCGTCATGGGACAGGGGGACCAAGCTTTCTTT
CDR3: CASSVMGQGDQAFF

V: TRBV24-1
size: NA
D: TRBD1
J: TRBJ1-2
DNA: TGTGCCACCAGTCCCTCCCCGGACAGGGCGGAGAAGGGCGGCTACACCTTC
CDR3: CATSPSPDRAEKGGYTF

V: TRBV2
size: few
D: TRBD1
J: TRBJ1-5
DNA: TGTGCCAGCAGTTGGATAGCCACGGGACAGACAAATCAGCCCCAGCATTTT
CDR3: CASSWIATGQTNQPQHF

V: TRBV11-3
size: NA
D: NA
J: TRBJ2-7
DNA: TGTGCCAGCAGCTTTGACCCCTCTAGCGACGAGCAGTACTTC
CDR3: CASSFDPSSDEQYF

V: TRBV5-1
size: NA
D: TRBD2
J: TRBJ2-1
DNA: TGCGCCAGCAGCTCCTGGACTAGCGGGAGGTCCAATGAGCAGTTCTTC
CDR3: CASSSWTSGRSNEQFF

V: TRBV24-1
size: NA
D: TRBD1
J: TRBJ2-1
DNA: TGTGCCACCAGTGACTACCTTGCGGGACAGGGAAGGAATGAGCAGTTCTTC
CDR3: CATSDYLAGQGRNEQFF

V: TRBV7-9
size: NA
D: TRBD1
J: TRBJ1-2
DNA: TGTGCCAGCAGCCAGGGCGGGACAGGGCTTTACACCTTC
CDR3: CASSQGGTGLYTF

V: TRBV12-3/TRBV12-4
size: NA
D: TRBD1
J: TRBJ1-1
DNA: TGTGCCAGCAGGGCTACAGGGGAGAGAGAAGCTTTCTTT
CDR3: CASRATGEREAFF

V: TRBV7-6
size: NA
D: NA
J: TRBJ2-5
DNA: TGTGCCAGCAGCTTATTACCGGGGGGCCGGAAGGAGACCCAGTACTTC
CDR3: CASSLLPGGRKETQYF

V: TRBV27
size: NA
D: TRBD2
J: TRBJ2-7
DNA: TGTGCCAGTCGAGGACTAGCGGGAGTGGGTGAGCAGTACTTC
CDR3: CASRGLAGVGEQYF